The rows below give T cell receptor beta chains drawn from one sample of a study of read filtering for tumor transcriptome and immune sequencing. TCRdb independently ran MiXCR on the reads; one entry per CDR3 protein. Here the sample spans 35,000 to 55,000 distinct CDR3 sequences, 9.5% to 15% being singletons. The sample was a population of CD138-negative cells sorted from bone marrow. These receptors were collected from a donor older than 35 with multiple myeloma. The conserved cysteine and the conserved F or W are not part of the CDR3 here.

j_call: TRBJ1-1; v_call: TRBV7-3; cdr3_aa: ASIPLGPGLDENTEAF
j_call: TRBJ1-6; v_call: TRBV3-1; cdr3_aa: ASSRGGQGNSPLH
j_call: TRBJ1-4; v_call: TRBV5-5; cdr3_aa: ASSLQGATNEKLF
j_call: TRBJ2-1; v_call: TRBV20-1; cdr3_aa: SAGVSGRTNEQF
j_call: TRBJ2-1; v_call: TRBV2; cdr3_aa: ASSEGWAADEQF
j_call: TRBJ2-5; v_call: TRBV7-9; cdr3_aa: ASSSPGLKETQY
j_call: TRBJ2-1; v_call: TRBV19; cdr3_aa: ASRWGGAGGPYEQF
j_call: TRBJ1-5; v_call: TRBV28; cdr3_aa: ASSFGVFQPQH
j_call: TRBJ2-2; v_call: TRBV5-6; cdr3_aa: ASSPPGELF
j_call: TRBJ2-5; v_call: TRBV2; cdr3_aa: ASSFTGQGTETQY
j_call: TRBJ2-7; v_call: TRBV7-2; cdr3_aa: ASSSGLAGGNEQY
j_call: TRBJ1-6; v_call: TRBV5-4; cdr3_aa: ASNEPQSPLH
j_call: TRBJ2-5; v_call: TRBV28; cdr3_aa: ASSSSGLAGPYQETQY
j_call: TRBJ2-7; v_call: TRBV7-9; cdr3_aa: ASSSLDSGAYEQY
j_call: TRBJ2-1; v_call: TRBV4-1; cdr3_aa: ASSQERLADYNEQF
j_call: TRBJ2-7; v_call: TRBV7-2; cdr3_aa: ASSKDWGDGEQY
j_call: TRBJ2-7; v_call: TRBV20-1; cdr3_aa: SVQGAHEQY
j_call: TRBJ2-1; v_call: TRBV20-1; cdr3_aa: SAMTSGSSYNEQF
j_call: TRBJ1-1; v_call: TRBV5-1; cdr3_aa: ASSLFVGASNIEAS
j_call: TRBJ1-2; v_call: TRBV12-3/TRBV12-4; cdr3_aa: ASSNLKLGEDNYGYT
j_call: TRBJ2-2; v_call: TRBV20-1; cdr3_aa: SAVGGGNTGELF
j_call: TRBJ2-7; v_call: TRBV10-3; cdr3_aa: AISGDGGSYEQY
j_call: TRBJ1-1; v_call: TRBV11-2; cdr3_aa: ASSPAGTGNEAF
j_call: TRBJ2-3; v_call: TRBV6-4; cdr3_aa: ASSDVAGGPTDTQY
j_call: TRBJ2-3; v_call: TRBV7-8; cdr3_aa: ASSLLAPASTDTQY
j_call: TRBJ1-1; v_call: TRBV29-1; cdr3_aa: SVGATRRRNTEAF
j_call: TRBJ1-1; v_call: TRBV29-1; cdr3_aa: SVESPGGTTEAF
j_call: TRBJ2-5; v_call: TRBV7-9; cdr3_aa: ASSLLRGLSETQY
j_call: TRBJ1-5; v_call: TRBV6-1; cdr3_aa: ASSEMSGARNQPQH
j_call: TRBJ2-5; v_call: TRBV6-5; cdr3_aa: ASRRLAGGGTQY
j_call: TRBJ2-7; v_call: TRBV28; cdr3_aa: ASDRTGGLEQY
j_call: TRBJ2-1; v_call: TRBV7-6; cdr3_aa: ASSPQYSSRSSYNEQF